Below, 30 T cell receptor beta chains from the same sample are listed, as sequenced in a study of beta chain features in type 1 diabetes. As every portion of the isolated RNA was reverse transcribed, the sequencing read expressed TCRB transcripts. Only in-frame clones appear in the TCRdb table, and some are missing; sequencing was by immunoSEQ multiplex PCR. The sample lists 300,000 to 350,000 clones, 8% occurring once. Sequencing was carried out using central memory CD4+ T cells from blood. All receptors derive from a woman younger than 30 in good health.

V is TRBV7-9 and J is TRBJ2-2; D might be TRBD1 or TRBD2, each matching 5 bases. V lost 6 bases and J lost 1, with 9 bases in between. Per germline, CDR1 SEHNR and CDR2 FQNEAQ (reference sequence). CDR3 length equals 14 residues. CDR3 in DNA: TGTGCCAGCAGGTGGGACGGGAACACCGGGGAGCTGTTTTTT. Residues: CASRWDGNTGELFF.

This clone occurred a few times. The chain is built from TRBV4-2 and TRBJ1-1, with no clear D. V shed 1 base and J shed 8 bases, with 11 bases lying between them. The CDR3 has 13 amino acids. The germline gives CDR1 LGHNA, CDR2 YNFKEQ. CDR3 sequence: CASSQGGRQEAFF. DNA for the CDR3: TGTGCCAGCAGCCAAGGAGGACGGCAGGAAGCTTTCTTT.

The V and J genes are TRBV2 and TRBJ1-1; D is undetermined. Trimming took off 6 bases at V and 1 base at J, with 9 bases between the two ends. Germline CDR1 and CDR2: SNHLY and FYNNEI. CDR3 length equals 13 residues. CDR3 protein: CASSAQQNTEAFF. DNA for the CDR3: TGTGCCAGCAGCGCACAGCAGAACACTGAAGCTTTCTTT.

This clone was observed a handful of times. The CDR3 region is CARYRDSDPYEQYF. CDR3 DNA sequence: TGTGCCAGGTACCGGGACAGCGATCCCTACGAGCAGTACTTC. The chain employs TRBV7-9 and TRBJ2-7; 7 bases map to TRBD1. Trimming at V came to 9 bases and at J to 2 bases, leaving 10 bases not matched to a gene. From germline, CDR1 is SEHNR and CDR2 FQNEAQ (reference sequence). The CDR3 is 14 residues long.

This clone has only a few counts. The same CDR3 also results from other DNA sequences found in this sample. The chain joins TRBV28 to TRBJ1-5; D gene uncertain. This CDR3 is 16 amino acids long. From germline, CDR1 is MDHEN and CDR2 SYDVKM. V gave up 5 bases and J gave up 0 bases, with 14 bases separating them. The CDR3 coding sequence is TGTGCCAGCAGTCCCAGAAGGACTTATAGCAATCAGCCCCAGCATTTT. Translation: CASSPRRTYSNQPQHF.

V usage is TRBV6-1 and J usage is TRBJ2-7, with 7 bases that match TRBD1. Germline V gene data show CDR1 as MNHNS and CDR2 as SASEGT. This CDR3 is built from 16 residues. After removal of 0 bases from V and 3 bases from J, the junction contained 8 bases not matched to a gene. The CDR3 DNA sequence: TGTGCCAGCAGTGAAGCGGGTACAGGGGTAGGCTACGAGCAGTACTTC. It is translated as CASSEAGTGVGYEQYF.

This clone was recorded a few times. This sequence joins TRBV15 and TRBJ2-1; D ambiguous. Trimming took off 0 bases at V and 8 bases at J, with 11 bases between the two ends. The germline CDR1 and CDR2 sequences are LNHNV and YYDKDF (reference sequence). The CDR3 extends over 14 amino acids. The CDR3 protein is CATSRDLLPDEQFF. CDR3 nucleotide sequence: TGTGCCACCAGCAGAGATTTACTCCCCGATGAGCAGTTCTTC.

This clone has just a few counts. This chain uses TRBV9 with TRBJ2-1; 8 positions match TRBD2. CDR3 length: 18 residues. Per the germline V gene, CDR1 is SGDLS and CDR2 is YYNGEE. After removal of 1 base from V and 1 base from J, the junction contained 10 bases not matched to a gene. In nucleotides, the CDR3 is TGTGCCAGCAGCGTATCGGCTAGCGGGTGGGTGTCCTACAATGAGCAGTTCTTC. Protein: CASSVSASGWVSYNEQFF.

There are a few counts of this clone. V gene TRBV10-3 combines with J gene TRBJ1-5; D unresolved. The CDR3 is 14 amino acids. Germline-derived CDR1 and CDR2 are ENHRY and SYGVKD. Trimming took 8 bases from V and 3 from J, leaving 14 bases between them. This CDR3 is CAIANGQANQPQHF. In nucleotides, the CDR3 is TGTGCCATCGCAAATGGGCAGGCCAATCAGCCCCAGCATTTT.

This clone was detected only a few times. The chain links TRBV29-1 to TRBJ2-3; D not certain. The V and J ends lost 6 bases and 0 bases respectively, with 13 bases between them. The CDR3 totals 14 residues. Germline V CDR1 and CDR2: SQVTM, ANQGSEA. CDR3 sequence (DNA): TGCAGCGTCGCCCTAGGGCAGAGCACAGATACGCAGTATTTT. This gives the protein CSVALGQSTDTQYF.

The chain links TRBV5-8 to TRBJ2-7; D gene ambiguous. Germline V lookup: CDR1 SGHTS, CDR2 YDEGEE. This CDR3 contains 14 residues. V lost 4 bases to trimming and J lost 0 bases, with 11 bases between them. The CDR3 here is CASSPWPGSYEQYF. The CDR3 DNA is TGTGCCAGCAGCCCTTGGCCTGGCTCCTACGAGCAGTACTTC.

In this sample, this clone turned up a few times. The rearrangement joins TRBV7-2 to TRBJ1-2; D gene ambiguous. The CDR3 spans 12 residues. Germline CDR1 is SGHTA and CDR2 is FQGNSA. Trimming took off 2 bases at V and 14 bases at J, with 15 bases between the two ends. The CDR3 DNA follows: TGTGCCAGCAGCTTAAGGTCTACTGACCATACCTTC. It translates to CASSLRSTDHTF. The full variable domain, completed using reference TRBV7-2 and TRBJ1-2, is GAGVSQSPSNKVTEKGKDVELRCDPISGHTALYWYRQSLGQGLEFLIYFQGNSAPDKSGLPSDRFSAERTGGSVSTLTIQRTQQEDSAVYLCASSLRSTDHTFGSGTRLTVV.

This clone was seen a handful of times. The V and J genes are TRBV2 and TRBJ2-5; 10 nucleotides agree with TRBD1. V was clipped by 4 bases and J by 4 bases; unmatched bases: 3. The CDR3 has 14 amino acids. The V gene's germline CDR1 is SNHLY and CDR2 FYNNEI. CDR3 loop: CASSGDRGGETQYF. The CDR3, as DNA: TGTGCCAGCAGTGGGGACAGGGGTGGAGAGACCCAGTACTTC.

The rearrangement uses TRBV18 and TRBJ1-1; no clear D gene. V lost 8 bases to trimming and J lost 3 bases, with 22 bases between them. The CDR3 spans 16 residues. Per the germline V gene, CDR1 is KGHSH and CDR2 is LQKENI. The CDR3: CASERTQTKDHTEAFF. DNA of the CDR3: TGTGCCAGCGAACGGACGCAAACTAAGGACCACACTGAAGCTTTCTTT.

This clone was detected many times. The chain links TRBV7-9 to TRBJ2-5; 9 nucleotides agree with TRBD1. With 4 bases clipped from V and 5 bases from J, the junction kept 8 bases outside the gene matches. The CDR3 has 15 residues. Germline V CDR1 and CDR2: SEHNR, FQNEAQ (reference sequence). The CDR3 DNA reads as TGTGCCAGCAGCTGGACAGGGGCAACTGGGGAGACCCAGTACTTC. It specifies CASSWTGATGETQYF.

The sample holds a few counts of this clone. The chain is built from TRBV5-1 and TRBJ1-2; 7 bases are shared with TRBD1. The CDR3 has 14 amino acids. Germline values: CDR1 SGHRS, CDR2 YFSETQ. Germline trimming cut 4 bases from V and 3 bases from J; bases unmatched to any gene: 6. In nucleotides, the CDR3 is TGCGCCAGCAGCGAGGGGGCTAGTGACTATGGCTACACCTTC. This encodes CASSEGASDYGYTF.

The table lists this clone with many counts. The chain carries TRBV18 and TRBJ2-1, with D possibly being TRBD1 (5 bases). The CDR3 sequence is 14 residues long. CDR1 is KGHSH, CDR2 LQKENI, per germline. V lost 1 base and J lost 5, with 9 bases in between. The CDR3 DNA reads TGTGCCAGCTCACCACGCACAGGTGACAATGAGCAGTTCTTC. Translation: CASSPRTGDNEQFF. Full variable domain (rest looked up from reference TRBV18 and TRBJ2-1): NAGVMQNPRHLVRRRGQEARLRCSPMKGHSHVYWYRQLPEEGLKFMVYLQKENIIDESGMPKERFSAEFPKEGPSILRIQQVVRGDSAAYFCASSPRTGDNEQFFGPGTRLTVL.

This clone has a handful of counts. This chain links TRBV5-1 with TRBJ2-4; TRBD1 agrees at 8 bases. CDR1 is SGHRS and CDR2 is YFSETQ in the germline V gene. There are 16 residues in the CDR3. The V gene end was trimmed by 4 bases and the J gene end by 0 bases; junction bases not matched to a gene: 6. CDR3 in amino acids: CASSPGQGVAKNIQYF. CDR3 DNA sequence: TGCGCCAGCAGCCCTGGACAGGGCGTAGCCAAAAACATTCAGTACTTC.

The V gene is TRBV15, the J gene TRBJ2-1; no clear D. The CDR3 is 13 residues long. Germline-derived CDR1 and CDR2 are LNHNV and YYDKDF (reference sequence). V lost 2 bases and J lost 5, with 7 bases in between. The CDR3 protein is CATSRIRDNEQFF. Here the CDR3 DNA reads TGTGCCACCAGCAGAATTAGGGACAATGAGCAGTTCTTC.

This clone has a handful of counts. The chain combines TRBV5-6 with TRBJ1-2; D not resolved. Germline V gene lookup returns CDR1 SGHDT and CDR2 YYEEEE. The CDR3 loop spans 15 amino acids. Trimming pared 0 bases from V and 0 bases from J, leaving 9 bases between. CDR3: CASSLVGRTNYGYTF. In DNA, the CDR3 is TGTGCCAGCAGCTTGGTAGGACGGACTAACTATGGCTACACCTTC.

This clone was counted many times. The chain uses TRBV9 and TRBJ2-7; 7 positions match TRBD2. V gave up 1 base and J gave up 6 bases; unmatched junction bases: 7. CDR1 and CDR2 (germline): SGDLS, YYNGEE. CDR3 length equals 14 residues. In DNA form, the CDR3 reads TGTGCCAGCAGCGTAACAGGTGGGGAGGGCGAGCAGTACTTC. It specifies CASSVTGGEGEQYF. The full variable domain, with the rest looked up from reference TRBV9 and TRBJ2-7, is DSGVTQTPKHLITATGQRVTLRCSPRSGDLSVYWYQQSLDQGLQFLIQYYNGEERAKGNILERFSAQQFPDLHSELNLSSLELGDSALYFCASSVTGGEGEQYFGPGTRLTVT.

As regards this clone: A much larger clone differs from this one at a single base, so this may be a read error. The chain carries TRBV7-2 and TRBJ2-1; no reliable D call. This CDR3 has 13 amino acids. Trimming stripped 1 base from V and 5 bases from J, with 6 bases between. CDR1 is SGHTA and CDR2 is FQGNSA in the germline V gene. The CDR3 coding sequence is TGTGCCAGCAGCTTAGGGAACCACAATGAGCAGTTCTTC. It encodes CASSLGNHNEQFF.

This chain uses TRBV7-2 with TRBJ2-7; 7 bases match TRBD1. V was pared by 0 bases and J by 2 bases, with 7 bases of the junction left unmatched. The CDR3 runs 16 residues. The V gene's germline CDR1 is SGHTA and CDR2 FQGNSA. The CDR3 is CASSLALGTATYEQYF. The DNA of the CDR3 is TGTGCCAGCAGCTTAGCGCTCGGGACAGCAACCTACGAGCAGTACTTC.

On this clone: The sample has other DNA sequences that encode this CDR3 too. The rearrangement links TRBV28 to TRBJ1-5; no clear D. The CDR3 is 14 amino acids. V lost 2 bases and J 1 base, leaving 6 bases between the germline ends. CDR1 and CDR2 from the germline V gene are MDHEN and SYDVKM. In DNA form, the CDR3 reads TGTGCCAGCAGTTTACGCAGGAGCAATCAGCCCCAGCATTTT. Translating it yields CASSLRRSNQPQHF.

V gene TRBV4-3 combines with J gene TRBJ2-1; TRBD2 matches 11 bases. The V gene end was trimmed by 3 bases and the J gene end by 7 bases; junction bases not matched to a gene: 14. The CDR3 totals 18 residues. Germline CDR1 and CDR2: LGHNA and YSLEER. In nucleotides, the CDR3 is TGCGCCAGCAGCCACCACGTGATGGGTAGCGGGGGGGGTAATGAGCAGTTCTTC. Amino acids: CASSHHVMGSGGGNEQFF.

The chain links TRBV9 to TRBJ2-7; D is uncertain. The germline CDR1 and CDR2 sequences are SGDLS and YYNGEE. Deletions cut 0 bases from V and 4 bases from J, with 14 bases between. The length of the CDR3 is 15 residues. The CDR3 is CASSVAPQPQYEQYF. The CDR3 region has the DNA TGTGCCAGCAGCGTAGCTCCGCAGCCGCAATACGAGCAGTACTTC.

This clone was seen repeatedly, ten times or more. Other DNA sequences in this specimen translate into the identical CDR3. The chain employs TRBV5-1 and TRBJ2-2; unclear D gene. Trimming stripped 0 bases from V and 0 bases from J, with 6 bases between. The CDR3 totals 15 residues. The V gene's germline CDR1 is SGHRS and CDR2 YFSETQ. Written as DNA, the CDR3 is TGCGCCAGCAGCTTGGATGGCCCGAACACCGGGGAGCTGTTTTTT. Translated, it gives CASSLDGPNTGELFF.

The chain has TRBV7-2 and TRBJ2-1, with D possibly being TRBD2 (5 bases). Germline-derived CDR1 and CDR2 are SGHTA and FQGNSA. This CDR3 spans 15 amino acids. The germline V and J ends were trimmed by 1 base and 6 bases, with 13 bases remaining between them. CDR3 amino acids: CASSLGYVTTNEQFF. The CDR3 DNA reads as TGTGCCAGCAGCTTAGGGTACGTGACTACCAATGAGCAGTTCTTC.

This chain links TRBV6-1 with TRBJ2-7; D remains ambiguous. V lost 1 base, J lost 4 bases, and 11 bases lay in between. The CDR3 loop spans 14 amino acids. Germline V gene data show CDR1 as MNHNS and CDR2 as SASEGT. CDR3 loop: CASSEGGTKYEQYF. As DNA, the CDR3 is TGTGCCAGCAGTGAAGGTGGCACAAAGTACGAGCAGTACTTC.

This clone was seen a handful of times. The chain carries TRBV5-5 and TRBJ2-3; weak D call: TRBD2 (6 bases). The germline V gene encodes CDR1 SGHKS and CDR2 YYEKEE (reference sequence). CDR3 length: 16 amino acids. V was shortened by 0 bases and J by 3 bases, with 14 bases between the two germline ends. This chain's CDR3 is CASSLAWGRSTDTQYF. The DNA of the CDR3 is TGTGCCAGCAGCTTGGCCTGGGGGAGGAGTACAGATACGCAGTATTTT.